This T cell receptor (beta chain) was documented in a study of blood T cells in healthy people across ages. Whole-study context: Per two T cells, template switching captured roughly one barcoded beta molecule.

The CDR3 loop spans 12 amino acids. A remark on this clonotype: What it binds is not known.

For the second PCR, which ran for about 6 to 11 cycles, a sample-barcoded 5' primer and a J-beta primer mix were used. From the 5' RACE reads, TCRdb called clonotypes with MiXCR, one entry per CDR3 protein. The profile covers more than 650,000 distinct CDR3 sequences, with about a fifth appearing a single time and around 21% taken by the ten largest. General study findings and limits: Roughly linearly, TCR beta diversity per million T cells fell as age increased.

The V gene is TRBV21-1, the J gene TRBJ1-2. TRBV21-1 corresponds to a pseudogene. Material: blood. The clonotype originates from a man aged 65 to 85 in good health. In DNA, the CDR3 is TGTGCCAGAGCGATAGGGAACTATGGCTACACCTTC. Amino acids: CARAIGNYGYTF.